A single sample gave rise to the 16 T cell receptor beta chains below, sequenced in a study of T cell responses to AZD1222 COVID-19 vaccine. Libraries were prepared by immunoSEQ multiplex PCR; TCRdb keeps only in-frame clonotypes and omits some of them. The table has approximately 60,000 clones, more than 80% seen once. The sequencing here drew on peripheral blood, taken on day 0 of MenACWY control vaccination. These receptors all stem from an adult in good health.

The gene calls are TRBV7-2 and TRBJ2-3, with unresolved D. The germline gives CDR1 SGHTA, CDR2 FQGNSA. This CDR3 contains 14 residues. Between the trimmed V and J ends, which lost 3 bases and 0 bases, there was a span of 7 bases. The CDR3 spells CASSFGGSTDTQYF. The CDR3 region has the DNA TGTGCCAGCAGCTTTGGTGGGAGCACAGATACGCAGTATTTT.

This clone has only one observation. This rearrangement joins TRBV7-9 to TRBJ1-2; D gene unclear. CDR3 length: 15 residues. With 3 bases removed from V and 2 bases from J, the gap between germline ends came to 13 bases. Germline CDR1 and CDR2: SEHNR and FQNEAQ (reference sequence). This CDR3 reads CASSLPSPRNYGYTF. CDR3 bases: TGTGCCAGCAGCTTGCCCTCGCCCAGGAACTATGGCTACACCTTC.

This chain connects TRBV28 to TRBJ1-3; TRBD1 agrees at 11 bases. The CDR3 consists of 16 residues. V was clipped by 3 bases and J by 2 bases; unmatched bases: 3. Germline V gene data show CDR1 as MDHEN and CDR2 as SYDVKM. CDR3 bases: TGTGCCAGCAGTTTGAGGACAGGGGGCACTGGAAACACCATATATTTT. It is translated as CASSLRTGGTGNTIYF. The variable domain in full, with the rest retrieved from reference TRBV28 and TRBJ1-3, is DVKVTQSSRYLVKRTGEKVFLECVQDMDHENMFWYRQDPGLGLRLIYFSYDVKMKEKGDIPEGYSVSREKKERFSLILESASTNQTSMYLCASSLRTGGTGNTIYFGEGSWLTVV.

CDR3 residues: CASSLRKGSYNEQFF. The DNA for the CDR3 is TGTGCCAGCAGCCTCCGGAAGGGCTCCTACAATGAGCAGTTCTTC. The V call is TRBV3-1 (or the pseudogene TRBV3-2), the J call TRBJ2-1; D gene unclear. CDR1 and CDR2 (germline): LGHDT, YNNKEL (reference sequence). The CDR3 covers 15 residues. V dropped 4 bases and J dropped 0 bases, with 10 bases sitting between them.

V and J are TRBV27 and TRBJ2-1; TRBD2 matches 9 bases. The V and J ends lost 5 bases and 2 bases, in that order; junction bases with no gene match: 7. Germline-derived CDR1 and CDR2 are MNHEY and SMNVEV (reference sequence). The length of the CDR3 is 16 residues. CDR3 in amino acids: CASSPSGGRAYNEQFF. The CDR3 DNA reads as TGTGCCAGCAGTCCCTCGGGCGGGAGGGCCTACAATGAGCAGTTCTTC.

The CDR3 DNA follows: TGTGCCAGCAGCTTGGAAGCGGGAGGGCTCCGTGAGCAGTTCTTC. Translating gives CASSLEAGGLREQFF. V is TRBV7-2 and J is TRBJ2-1; 10 nucleotides match TRBD2. V dropped 3 bases and J dropped 9; count of bases not matched to a gene: 8. The CDR3 is 15 residues long. The germline V gene encodes CDR1 SGHTA and CDR2 FQGNSA.

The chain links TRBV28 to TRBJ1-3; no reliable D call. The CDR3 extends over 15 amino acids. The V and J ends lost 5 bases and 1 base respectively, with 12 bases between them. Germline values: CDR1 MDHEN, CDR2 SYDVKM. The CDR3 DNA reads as TGTGCCAGCAGTCTACACCAAGGGTCTGGAAACACCATATATTTT. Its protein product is CASSLHQGSGNTIYF.

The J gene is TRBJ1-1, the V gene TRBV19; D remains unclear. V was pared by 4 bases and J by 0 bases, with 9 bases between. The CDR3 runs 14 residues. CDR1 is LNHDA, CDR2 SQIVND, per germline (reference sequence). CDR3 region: CASSTVGMNTEAFF. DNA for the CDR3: TGTGCCAGTAGTACGGTGGGAATGAACACTGAAGCTTTCTTT.

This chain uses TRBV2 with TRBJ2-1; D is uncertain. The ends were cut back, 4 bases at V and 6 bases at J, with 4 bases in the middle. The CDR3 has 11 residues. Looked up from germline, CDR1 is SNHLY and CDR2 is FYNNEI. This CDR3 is CASSVSNEQFF. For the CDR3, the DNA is TGTGCCAGCAGTGTGAGCAATGAGCAGTTCTTC. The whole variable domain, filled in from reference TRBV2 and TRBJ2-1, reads EPEVTQTPSHQVTQMGQEVILRCVPISNHLYFYWYRQILGQKVEFLVSFYNNEISEKSEIFDDQFSVERPDGSNFTLKIRSTKLEDSAMYFCASSVSNEQFFGPGTRLTVL.

For the CDR3, the DNA is TGTGCCAGTAGTTTCGGGGGCTGGAACACTGAAGCTTTCTTT. Residues: CASSFGGWNTEAFF. The chain carries TRBV19 and TRBJ1-1, with D possibly being TRBD1 (6 bases). Germline CDR1 reads LNHDA; CDR2 reads SQIVND (reference sequence). Trimming took off 5 bases at V and 1 base at J, with 11 bases between the two ends. The CDR3 length is 14 residues.

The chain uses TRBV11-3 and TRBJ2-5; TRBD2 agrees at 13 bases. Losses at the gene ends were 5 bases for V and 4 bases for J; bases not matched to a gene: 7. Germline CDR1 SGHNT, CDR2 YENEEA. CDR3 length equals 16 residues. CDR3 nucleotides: TGTGCCAGCAGCCTATCGAGGACTAGCGGGAGAGAGACCCAGTACTTC. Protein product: CASSLSRTSGRETQYF. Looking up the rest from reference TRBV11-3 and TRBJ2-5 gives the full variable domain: EAGVVQSPRYKIIEKKQPVAFWCNPISGHNTLYWYLQNLGQGPELLIRYENEEAVDDSQLPKDRFSAERLKGVDSTLKIQPAELGDSAVYLCASSLSRTSGRETQYFGPGTRLLVL.

The CDR3 region has the DNA TGTGCCAGCAGCCAAGAGGGCGGGAGAGGGTTCGACGAGCAGTACTTC. It yields the protein CASSQEGGRGFDEQYF. J is TRBJ2-7 and V is TRBV4-2; TRBD2 matches at 7 bases. With V trimmed by 0 bases and J by 5 bases, 10 bases remained unmatched. This CDR3 spans 16 amino acids. The V gene's germline CDR1 is LGHNA and CDR2 YNFKEQ.

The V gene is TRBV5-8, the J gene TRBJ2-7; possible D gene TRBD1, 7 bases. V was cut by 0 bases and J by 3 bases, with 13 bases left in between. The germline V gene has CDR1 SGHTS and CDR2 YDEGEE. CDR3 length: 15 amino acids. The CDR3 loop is CASSLVQGGIYEQYF. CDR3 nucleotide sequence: TGTGCCAGCAGCTTGGTGCAGGGGGGCATCTACGAGCAGTACTTC.

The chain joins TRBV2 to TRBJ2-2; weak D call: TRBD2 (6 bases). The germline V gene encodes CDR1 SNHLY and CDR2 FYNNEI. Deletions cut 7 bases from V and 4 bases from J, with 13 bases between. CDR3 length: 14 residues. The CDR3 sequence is CASMTSGRTGELFF. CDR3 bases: TGTGCCAGCATGACTAGTGGGCGCACCGGGGAGCTGTTTTTT. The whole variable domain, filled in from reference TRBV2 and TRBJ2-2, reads EPEVTQTPSHQVTQMGQEVILRCVPISNHLYFYWYRQILGQKVEFLVSFYNNEISEKSEIFDDQFSVERPDGSNFTLKIRSTKLEDSAMYFCASMTSGRTGELFFGEGSRLTVL.

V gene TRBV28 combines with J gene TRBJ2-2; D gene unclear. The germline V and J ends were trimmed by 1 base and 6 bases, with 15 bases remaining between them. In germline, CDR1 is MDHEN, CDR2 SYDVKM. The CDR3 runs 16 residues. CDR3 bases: TGTGCCAGCAGTTTATCCCTGCCACTTGGACCCGGGGAGCTGTTTTTT. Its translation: CASSLSLPLGPGELFF. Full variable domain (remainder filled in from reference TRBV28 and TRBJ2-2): DVKVTQSSRYLVKRTGEKVFLECVQDMDHENMFWYRQDPGLGLRLIYFSYDVKMKEKGDIPEGYSVSREKKERFSLILESASTNQTSMYLCASSLSLPLGPGELFFGEGSRLTVL.

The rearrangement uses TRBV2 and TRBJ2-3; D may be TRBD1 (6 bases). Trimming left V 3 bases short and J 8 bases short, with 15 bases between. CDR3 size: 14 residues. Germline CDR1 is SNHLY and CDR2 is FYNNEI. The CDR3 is CASSDRQGLGTQYF. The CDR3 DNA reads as TGTGCCAGCAGTGATCGTCAGGGGCTAGGTACGCAGTATTTT.